These 30 T cell receptor beta chains share one sample of origin, sequenced in a study of T-cell memory formation after mild COVID-19. Using its own MiXCR run on the 5' RACE reads, TCRdb lists one record per CDR3 protein. Altogether around 370,000 distinct CDR3 sequences are present, 21% being singletons, with the ten largest covering approximately 12%. Sequencing was done on a sample of PBMCs or a T cell subset sorted from them (not recorded which). Every receptor here comes from an adult woman who had mild COVID-19 (a few samples of this study predate the infection). Cell type and time point are not known.

This rearrangement joins TRBV7-9 to TRBJ2-1; D is possibly TRBD2 (7 bases). The CDR3 contains 13 residues. Trimming left V 5 bases short and J 6 bases short, with 11 bases between. Looked up from germline, CDR1 is SEHNR and CDR2 is FQNEAQ (reference sequence). In DNA, the CDR3 is TGTGCCAGCAGCCCGGCGGGGGCCAATGAGCAGTTCTTC. This gives the protein CASSPAGANEQFF.

V is TRBV4-1 and J is TRBJ2-7; D remains unclear. The V end was cut by 4 bases, the J end by 0 bases, with 10 bases between. From germline, CDR1 is MGHRA and CDR2 YSYEKL. This CDR3 has 14 amino acids. The CDR3 sequence: CASSLWVNSYEQYF. Here the CDR3 DNA reads TGCGCCAGCAGCCTTTGGGTAAACTCCTACGAGCAGTACTTC.

Only a few counts were recorded for this clonotype. V is TRBV12-3 or TRBV12-4 and J is TRBJ2-3, with a tentative D call TRBD1 (6 bases). Trimming stripped 5 bases from V and 1 base from J, with 13 bases between. This CDR3 region has 15 residues. The CDR3 loop reads CASSQTGTRTDTQYF. The CDR3 DNA sequence: TGTGCCAGCAGTCAGACAGGCACTCGCACAGATACGCAGTATTTT.

This rearrangement joins TRBV20-1 to TRBJ2-3; D ambiguous. From germline, CDR1 is DFQATT and CDR2 SNEGSKA (reference sequence). This CDR3 contains 14 residues. Between the trimmed V and J ends, which lost 6 bases and 0 bases, there was a span of 13 bases. CDR3 coding DNA: TGCAGTGCCCAGACCCAACCGAGCACAGATACGCAGTATTTT. The encoded protein is CSAQTQPSTDTQYF.

This rearrangement joins TRBV24-1 to TRBJ2-5; 9 nucleotides align to TRBD2. J lost 0 bases, V lost 2 bases, and 9 bases had no gene match. Germline CDR1 reads KGHDR; CDR2 reads SFDVKD. This CDR3 is built from 18 residues. Here the CDR3 reads CATSDSLESGGYQETQYF. CDR3 DNA: TGTGCCACCAGTGATTCCCTCGAGAGCGGGGGGTACCAAGAGACCCAGTACTTC.

This chain links TRBV6-5 with TRBJ1-2; 9 bases agree with TRBD1. CDR3 length: 14 amino acids. V was pared by 6 bases and J by 2 bases, with 4 bases of the junction left unmatched. The germline V gene has CDR1 MNHEY and CDR2 SVGAGI. CDR3 sequence (DNA): TGTGCCAGCAGCCCAGACAGGGGGAACTATGGCTACACCTTC. This translates into CASSPDRGNYGYTF.

This rearrangement joins TRBV15 to TRBJ2-3, with D perhaps matching TRBD1 (6 bases). V gave up 8 bases and J gave up 2 bases, with 14 bases separating them. Germline CDR1 reads LNHNV; CDR2 reads YYDKDF (reference sequence). The length of the CDR3 is 14 residues. The CDR3 region has the DNA TGTGCCACCCGTGCCCAGGGGCTCACAGATACGCAGTATTTT. Translated, it gives CATRAQGLTDTQYF.

This clonotype was counted at least ten times. The V call is TRBV12-3 or TRBV12-4, the J call TRBJ2-2; D perhaps matches TRBD1 (6 bases). Trimming took off 7 bases at V and 7 bases at J, with 25 bases between the two ends. CDR3 size: 17 residues. The CDR3 sequence is CASTDPPPQGLIGELFF. The CDR3 DNA is TGTGCCAGCACCGATCCTCCCCCACAGGGTCTGATCGGGGAGCTGTTTTTT.

This clonotype was seen only a few times. The rearrangement links TRBV9 to TRBJ2-3; D is possibly TRBD1 (5 bases). Trimming pared 2 bases from V and 2 bases from J, leaving 15 bases between. The CDR3 is 16 residues long. Germline V gene data show CDR1 as SGDLS and CDR2 as YYNGEE. As DNA, the CDR3 is TGTGCCAGCAGCGTTCCCCCCCCGGACATCACAGATACGCAGTATTTT. Its translation is CASSVPPPDITDTQYF. The full variable domain, rest sourced from reference TRBV9 and TRBJ2-3, is DSGVTQTPKHLITATGQRVTLRCSPRSGDLSVYWYQQSLDQGLQFLIQYYNGEERAKGNILERFSAQQFPDLHSELNLSSLELGDSALYFCASSVPPPDITDTQYFGPGTRLTVL.

This clonotype was detected ten times or more. V and J are TRBV12-3 or TRBV12-4 and TRBJ2-7; D not resolved. This CDR3 is built from 13 residues. With 3 bases removed from V and 1 base from J, the gap between germline ends came to 7 bases. CDR3 residues: CASSLVRSYEQYF. CDR3 coding DNA: TGTGCCAGCAGTTTGGTACGGTCCTACGAGCAGTACTTC.

In its sample, this clonotype was seen a few times. The rearrangement uses TRBV12-3 or TRBV12-4 and TRBJ2-7, with D perhaps matching TRBD1 (6 bases). V was clipped by 4 bases and J by 1 base, with 11 bases between them. The CDR3 runs to 14 residues. The CDR3 spells CASSSNQGSYEQYF. DNA for the CDR3: TGTGCCAGCAGTTCTAACCAGGGGTCCTACGAGCAGTACTTC.

This clonotype was picked up a small number of times. J is TRBJ1-2 and V is TRBV2; 7 bases fit TRBD1. After removal of 2 bases from V and 8 bases from J, the junction contained 11 bases not matched to a gene. CDR1 SNHLY and CDR2 FYNNEI come from the germline V gene. This CDR3 has 15 residues. This CDR3 reads CASSERGPGVGGYTF. CDR3 in DNA: TGTGCCAGCAGTGAAAGGGGGCCGGGGGTAGGAGGCTACACCTTC.

About this clonotype: Germline is not matched at one junction end, which may reflect a read error. The V call is TRBV6-5, the J call TRBJ1-1; D remains ambiguous. CDR3 size: 11 residues. The germline V gene has CDR1 MNHEY and CDR2 SVGAGI. The CDR3 DNA is TGTGCCAGCAGTTCTTTAGGTGTCTCAAGCTTT. This sequence encodes CASSSLGVSSF.

This clonotype was recorded once. The rearrangement links TRBV12-3 or TRBV12-4 to TRBJ1-2, with D unclear. V lost 4 bases, J lost 8 bases, and 8 bases lay in between. CDR3 length: 11 residues. The CDR3 region has the DNA TGTGCCAGCAGTTATCTATGGGGCTACACCTTC. Translated, it gives CASSYLWGYTF.

A few counts support this clonotype. V usage is TRBV6-4 and J usage is TRBJ1-2; D gene ambiguous. The CDR3 consists of 13 residues. Trimming removed 3 bases from V and 5 bases from J, with 10 bases in between. In germline, CDR1 is MRHNA, CDR2 SNTAGT. CDR3 coding DNA: TGTGCCAGCAGTGAGGGCATGGGGTATGGCTACACCTTC. This gives the protein CASSEGMGYGYTF.

The chain has TRBV7-2 and TRBJ2-3, with TRBD2 matching 7 bases. CDR3 length equals 18 residues. Germline V gives CDR1 SGHTA, CDR2 FQGNSA. The ends lost 5 bases at V and 3 bases at J; junction bases unmatched: 17. The CDR3 region has the DNA TGTGCCAGCAGCCCCCTCGGCGCGGGAGTAAGAGGGACAGATACGCAGTATTTT. It translates to CASSPLGAGVRGTDTQYF.

About this clonotype itself: Since a much larger clone is just one base distant, this may be a read error. The J gene is TRBJ2-1, the V gene TRBV9; TRBD2 aligns across 9 bases. Per germline, CDR1 SGDLS and CDR2 YYNGEE. This CDR3 comprises 14 residues. The CDR3 loop reads CSSSVVGTSFEQFF. The CDR3 nucleotides read TGTTCCAGCAGCGTAGTGGGGACTAGCTTTGAGCAGTTCTTC.

The chain is built from TRBV18 and TRBJ2-7, with D maybe TRBD1 (5 bases). Looked up from germline, CDR1 is KGHSH and CDR2 is LQKENI. V lost 4 bases and J lost 4, with 14 bases in between. The CDR3 sequence is 14 residues long. The CDR3 DNA reads as TGTGCCAGCTCACTTCGGACATTCGAGTACGAGCAGTACTTC. It specifies CASSLRTFEYEQYF.

The chain is built from TRBV4-3 and TRBJ2-7; unclear D gene. The V gene's germline CDR1 is LGHNA and CDR2 YSLEER. The V and J ends lost 2 bases and 0 bases respectively, with 11 bases between them. This CDR3 region has 15 residues. The CDR3 loop reads CASSQTVGSSYEQYF. The CDR3 bases are TGCGCCAGCAGCCAAACGGTCGGTAGCTCCTACGAGCAGTACTTC.

This clonotype was counted only a few times. CDR3 DNA: TGCGCCAGCAAGTCCCCCGGGGAGCTGTTTTTT. It translates to CASKSPGELFF. V gene TRBV10-2 combines with J gene TRBJ2-2, with D uncertain. This CDR3 region has 11 residues. CDR1 and CDR2 (germline): WSHSY, SAAADI. Between the trimmed V and J ends, which lost 7 bases and 6 bases, there was a span of 6 bases.

The rearrangement joins TRBV12-3 or TRBV12-4 to TRBJ1-6; maybe TRBD1 (6 bases). This CDR3 region has 14 residues. V lost 2 bases to trimming and J lost 9 bases, with 11 bases between them. This chain's CDR3 is CASSLQGPSSPLHF. In DNA, the CDR3 is TGTGCCAGCAGTTTACAGGGGCCTAGTTCACCCCTCCACTTT.

This clonotype was counted ten times or more. The chain has TRBV6-2 or TRBV6-3 and TRBJ2-1; the match to TRBD2 covers 10 bases. Germline V gene data show CDR1 as MNHEY and CDR2 as SVGEGT. J lost 4 bases, V lost 5 bases, and 5 bases had no gene match. CDR3 size: 15 residues. CDR3 coding DNA: TGTGCCAGCAGTGACAGCGGGGGGGGTTACAATGAGCAGTTCTTC. Its translation: CASSDSGGGYNEQFF.

J is TRBJ1-5 and V is TRBV12-3 or TRBV12-4, with no clear D. The CDR3 is made up of 11 amino acids. V was pared by 1 base and J by 5 bases, with 0 bases between. The CDR3 loop is CASSLDQPQHF. Written as DNA, the CDR3 is TGTGCCAGCAGTTTAGATCAGCCCCAGCATTTT.

The rearrangement links TRBV5-1 to TRBJ2-7; TRBD1 agrees at 7 bases. Germline V gene sequence: CDR1 SGHRS, CDR2 YFSETQ. J gave up 3 bases and V 2 bases, and 8 bases lay outside the gene matches. The CDR3 runs to 15 residues. Written as DNA, the CDR3 is TGCGCCAGCAGCTTAAACGAGGGACAGAACTACGAGCAGTACTTC. It translates to CASSLNEGQNYEQYF.

This clonotype was picked up a small number of times. Relative to the germline gene, one junction end is altered; a read error may explain this. This chain joins TRBV7-7 and TRBJ2-3; D not certain. The CDR3 covers 13 residues. Germline-derived CDR1 and CDR2 are SSHAT and FNYEAQ (reference sequence). The CDR3 nucleotides are TGTGCTAGCAGCACTGACAGCACAGATACGCAGTATTTT. Protein product: CASSTDSTDTQYF.

Concerning this clonotype: One end of the junction varies from germline; a read error may be responsible. The chain joins TRBV7-7 to TRBJ2-1; D call uncertain. The length of the CDR3 is 13 residues. The V gene's germline CDR1 is SSHAT and CDR2 FNYEAQ (reference sequence). The CDR3 spells CASSLFLGNEQFF. CDR3 coding DNA: TGTGCTAGCAGCTTATTCTTGGGCAATGAGCAGTTCTTC.

Ten or more counts support this clonotype. The J gene is TRBJ2-7, the V gene TRBV29-1, with D maybe TRBD2 (5 bases). The V and J ends lost 4 bases and 3 bases respectively, with 13 bases between them. The CDR3 is 13 residues long. The germline CDR1 and CDR2 sequences are SQVTM and ANQGSEA. Here the CDR3 DNA reads TGCAGCGTTGGACGGGGATGGGGCTACGAGCAGTACTTC. Its translation: CSVGRGWGYEQYF.

Only a few counts were recorded for this clonotype. This rearrangement joins TRBV4-3 to TRBJ1-1; D possibly corresponds to TRBD1 (6 bases). Trimming removed 1 base at V and 4 bases at J, with 7 bases between. The CDR3 has 13 residues. Germline V gives CDR1 LGHNA, CDR2 YSLEER. CDR3 nucleotide sequence: TGCGCCAGCAGCCAAGTACAGGGCACTGAAGCTTTCTTT. This sequence encodes CASSQVQGTEAFF.

This clonotype occurred many times. The genes are TRBV20-1 and TRBJ2-1; 7 positions agree with TRBD1. Germline V CDR1 and CDR2: DFQATT, SNEGSKA (reference sequence). The CDR3 is 13 amino acids. The CDR3 region has the DNA TGCAGCGAGAGGAGACAGGGTGGGAATGAGCAGTTCTTC. Residues: CSERRQGGNEQFF.

This clonotype appeared a few times. The chain has TRBV6-2 or TRBV6-3 and TRBJ2-1; 15 bases match TRBD2. Germline CDR1 reads MNHEY; CDR2 reads SVGEGT. The CDR3 is 18 amino acids. The V gene end was trimmed by 5 bases and the J gene end by 1 base; junction bases not matched to a gene: 6. The CDR3 sequence: CASSDGTSGRSSYNEQFF. CDR3 DNA sequence: TGTGCCAGCAGTGACGGGACTAGCGGGAGGTCTTCCTACAATGAGCAGTTCTTC.